This T cell receptor beta chain emerged from a study of CD8 T cells in Susac syndrome. The study, taken as a whole, reports: The authors acknowledged that their TCR sequencing and HLA analysis involved a relatively small number of individuals.

Of note for this clonotype: Its specificity is unknown.

Germline assignment: CDR1 SGHVS and CDR2 FNYEAQ. V lost 5 bases to trimming and J lost 1 base, with 8 bases between them. The CDR3 is 13 residues long. The multiple sclerosis controls consisted of treatment-naive patients with relapsing-remitting disease, either stable or active. While CD8+ and CD4+ T cells were isolated negatively, TEMRA cells were enriched by FACS. RNA, at about 0.45 to 1 ug, was reverse transcribed with random hexamers. The method of amplification for TCR beta CDR3 was immunoSEQ multiplex PCR, covering 54 Vbeta and 13 Jbeta. TCRdb independently ran MiXCR on the immunoSEQ multiplex PCR reads; one entry per CDR3 protein. The sample lists some 300,000 distinct CDR3 sequences; 75% to 90% were seen once.

Sequenced: CD8+ T cells from PBMCs. This clonotype was sampled from a human donor with multiple sclerosis. The chain employs TRBV7-6 and TRBJ1-1; no firm D call. The CDR3, as DNA: TGTGCCAGCAGCCGACGGGGGAACACTGAAGCTTTCTTT. The encoded protein is CASSRRGNTEAFF. Variable domain in full (rest from reference TRBV7-6 and TRBJ1-1): GAGVSQSPRYKVTKRGQDVALRCDPISGHVSLYWYRQALGQGPEFLTYFNYEAQQDKSGLPNDRFSAERPEGSISTLTIQRTEQRDSAMYRCASSRRGNTEAFFGQGTRLTVV.